This is a list of T cell receptor beta chains from one sample in a study of cytomegalovirus exposure and HLA in healthy donors. TCRdb keeps only in-frame clones here, not all; method: immunoSEQ multiplex PCR. The table has about 100,000 clones, 75% seen once; the top ten hold 10%. The sequencing input was PBMCs. The receptor set was obtained from a man between 50 and 59 years old in good health and CMV-seronegative. Each CDR3 is given without its conserved first and last residue.

V,J,CDR3
TRBV6-5,TRBJ1-3,ASSYSGASSGNTIY
TRBV29-1,TRBJ2-2,SVSWQGATGELF
TRBV6-5,TRBJ2-7,ASSYLGGPYEQY
TRBV5-6,TRBJ2-5,ASSLGGTGRETQY
TRBV27,TRBJ2-3,ASSLGRDTQY
TRBV6-1,TRBJ2-7,ASSTSGTGSIEQY
TRBV11-3,TRBJ2-1,ASSFGGERAVEQF
TRBV7-9,TRBJ2-1,ASSFGLAGEVNEQF
TRBV7-8,TRBJ2-5,ASSLAGLARGEKTQY
TRBV7-7,TRBJ2-7,ASEFLSWYEQY
TRBV6-1,-,ASSEAWTGGIPYEQY
TRBV6-6,TRBJ2-3,ANRDSNTDTQY
TRBV6-5,TRBJ2-3,ATRKGTASTDTQY
TRBV2,TRBJ1-4,ASLRERNEKLF
TRBV6-4,TRBJ2-1,ASSDSETSGRYNEQF
TRBV19,TRBJ1-5,ASSIQGGQPQH
TRBV9,TRBJ1-6,ASSVDGRGRSPLH
TRBV11-1,TRBJ1-1,ASSSTRPTMNTEAF
TRBV5-6,TRBJ2-3,ASSLAPRRLAGLDTQY
TRBV5-4,TRBJ1-1,ASSRGTETEAF
TRBV28,TRBJ1-1,ASSFSGQFEAF
TRBV4-1,TRBJ1-5,ASSLSPGSSNQPQH
TRBV7-3,TRBJ2-1,ASSLGGEQF
TRBV27,TRBJ1-2,ASSLSRRNYGYT
TRBV7-6,TRBJ2-5,ASSFSDRGQGTQY
TRBV5-4,TRBJ2-4,ASIKNPGQTSKNIQY
TRBV5-1,TRBJ2-7,ASSFNRYEQY